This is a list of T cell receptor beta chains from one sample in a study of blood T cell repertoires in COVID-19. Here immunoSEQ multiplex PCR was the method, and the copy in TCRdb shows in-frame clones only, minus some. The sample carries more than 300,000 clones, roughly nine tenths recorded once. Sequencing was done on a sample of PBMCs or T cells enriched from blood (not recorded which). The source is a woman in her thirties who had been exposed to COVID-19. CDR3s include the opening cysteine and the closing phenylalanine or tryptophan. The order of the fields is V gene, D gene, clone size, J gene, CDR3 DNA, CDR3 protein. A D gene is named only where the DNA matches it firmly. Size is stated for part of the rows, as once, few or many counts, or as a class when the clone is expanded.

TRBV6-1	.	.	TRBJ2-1	TGTGCCAGCAGTGAACAGGGCTACTACAATGAGCAGTTCTTC	CASSEQGYYNEQFF
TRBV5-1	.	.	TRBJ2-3	TGCGCCAGCAGCCAAAGGACATACCCGGATACGCAGTATTTT	CASSQRTYPDTQYF
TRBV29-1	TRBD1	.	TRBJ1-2	TGCAGCGTTGGGACAGGGGGCGGATATGGCTACACCTTC	CSVGTGGGYGYTF
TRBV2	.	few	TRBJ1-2	TGTGCCAGCAGTTATTCCCGGGTGACAGACTATGGCTACACCTTC	CASSYSRVTDYGYTF
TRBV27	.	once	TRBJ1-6	TGTGCCAGCAGACCCACAGGGTTTCGGAATTCACCCCTCCACTTT	CASRPTGFRNSPLHF
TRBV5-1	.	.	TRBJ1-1	TGCGCCAGCAGCTTGGCAGGGCTTGGCAATGAAGCTTTCTTT	CASSLAGLGNEAFF
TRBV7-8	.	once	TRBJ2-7	TGTGCCAGCAGCCATGGCAGCGGAGCATACGAGCAGTACTTC	CASSHGSGAYEQYF
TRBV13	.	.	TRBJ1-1	TGTGCCAGCAGCTTACAGGGTAAAGTCACTGAAGCTTTCTTT	CASSLQGKVTEAFF
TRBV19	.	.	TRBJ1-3	TGTGCCAGTAGTCAACCTGGAGGGGCCCGCTCTGGAAACACCATATATTTT	CASSQPGGARSGNTIYF
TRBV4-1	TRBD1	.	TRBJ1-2	TGCGCCAGCAGCGTGGGACAGGGGGCCTATGGCTACACCTTC	CASSVGQGAYGYTF
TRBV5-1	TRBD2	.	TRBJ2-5	TGCGCCAGCAGGGATCTAGCGGGGGGCCCCCGTTTGGAGACCCAGTACTTC	CASRDLAGGPRLETQYF
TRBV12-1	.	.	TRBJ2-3	TGTGCCAGCAGCCCCCCTACTAGCACAGATACGCAGTATTTT	CASSPPTSTDTQYF
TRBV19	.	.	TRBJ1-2	TGTGCCAGTAGTATATTAGCTAACTATGGCTACACCTTC	CASSILANYGYTF
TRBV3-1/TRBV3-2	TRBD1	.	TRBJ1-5	TGTGCCAGCAGTTGGACAGGCTCCTTAAATCAGCCCCAGCATTTT	CASSWTGSLNQPQHF
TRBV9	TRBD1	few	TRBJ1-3	TGTGCCAGCAGCGCCCGGACAGGGGCTGGAAACACCATATATTTT	CASSARTGAGNTIYF
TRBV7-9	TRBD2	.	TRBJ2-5	TGTGCCAGCAGCGAGAAGACTAGCGGGGGACAGTACCAAGAGACCCAGTACTTC	CASSEKTSGGQYQETQYF
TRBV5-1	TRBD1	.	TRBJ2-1	TGCGCCAGCAGCCCGGGACAGGAGTTTTACAATGAGCAGTTCTTC	CASSPGQEFYNEQFF
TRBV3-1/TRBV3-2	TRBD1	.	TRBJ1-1	TGTGCCAGCAGCCCAAGGACAGGGGTGAACACTGAAGCTTTCTTT	CASSPRTGVNTEAFF
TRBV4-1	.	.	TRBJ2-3	TGCGCCAGCAGCCCGACTAGGACCCTCACAGATACGCAGTATTTT	CASSPTRTLTDTQYF
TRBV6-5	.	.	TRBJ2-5	TGTGCCAGCAGTTTCGGGACTCCCCTTGGGGAGACCCAGTACTTC	CASSFGTPLGETQYF
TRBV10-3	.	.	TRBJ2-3	TGTGCCATCAGTGCGCGGTTGATTCCTACAAGGGGCGCAGATACGCAGTATTTT	CAISARLIPTRGADTQYF
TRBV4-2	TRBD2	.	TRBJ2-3	TGTGCCAGCAGCCGTAGCGGGGGGTGGGCAGATACGCAGTATTTT	CASSRSGGWADTQYF
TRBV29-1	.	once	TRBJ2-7	TGCAGCGTTGTGGGGTTGACTACTTACGAGCAGTACTTC	CSVVGLTTYEQYF
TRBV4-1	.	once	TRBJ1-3	TGCGCCAGCAGCCCACGACAGAACTCTGGAAACACCATATATTTT	CASSPRQNSGNTIYF
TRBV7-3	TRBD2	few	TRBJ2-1	TGTGCCAGCAGCCCGGGGCCGGGACTAGCGGGCTCTGAGCAGTTCTTC	CASSPGPGLAGSEQFF
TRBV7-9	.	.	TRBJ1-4	TGTGCCAGCAGCTTTCGGAATGAAAAACTGTTTTTT	CASSFRNEKLFF
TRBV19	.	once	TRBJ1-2	TGTGCCAGTAGTGGTTCAGGGTTCCTCAATGGCTACACCTTC	CASSGSGFLNGYTF
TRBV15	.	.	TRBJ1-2	TGTGCCACCAGCAGAGATAGAGGGTACTATGGCTACACCTTC	CATSRDRGYYGYTF
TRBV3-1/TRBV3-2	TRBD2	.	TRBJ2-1	TGTGCCAGCAGCCAAGCTAGCGGGGCGTACAATGAGCAGTTCTTC	CASSQASGAYNEQFF
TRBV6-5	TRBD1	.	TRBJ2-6	TGTGCCAGCAGGACAGGGTCCGGGGCCAACGTCCTGACTTTC	CASRTGSGANVLTF
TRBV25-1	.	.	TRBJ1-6	TGTGCCAGCAGCACAGACAACAATTCACCCCTCCACTTT	CASSTDNNSPLHF
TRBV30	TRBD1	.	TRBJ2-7	TGTGCCTGGAGTTGGTCGGGGACAGGGGAGTACTACGAGCAGTACTTC	CAWSWSGTGEYYEQYF
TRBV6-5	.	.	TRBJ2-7	TGTGCCAGCAGTTACAGCCCGAGCTACGAGCAGTACTTC	CASSYSPSYEQYF
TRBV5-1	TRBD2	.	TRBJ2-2	TGCGCCAGCAGCTACGACCCCATCCCGGGACTAGCGGGGGGAAACACCGGGGAGCTGTTTTTT	CASSYDPIPGLAGGNTGELFF
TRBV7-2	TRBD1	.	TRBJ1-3	TGTGCCAGCACCCGGACAGGGAGGGAAAACACCATATATTTT	CASTRTGRENTIYF
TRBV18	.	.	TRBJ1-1	TGTGCCAGCTCACCCTCGGACTTTCCAACTTTTAGGAACACTGAAGCTTTCTTT	CASSPSDFPTFRNTEAFF
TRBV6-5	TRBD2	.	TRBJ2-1	TGTGCCACCCGATTGGGGGGGGTGATTAATGAGCAGTTCTTC	CATRLGGVINEQFF
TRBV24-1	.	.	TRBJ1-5	TGTGCCACCAGTAGAACAGGGAATCAGCCCCAGCATTTT	CATSRTGNQPQHF
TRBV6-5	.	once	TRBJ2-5	TGTGCCAGCAGTTACACAGGGCGCTCCCAAGAGACCCAGTACTTC	CASSYTGRSQETQYF
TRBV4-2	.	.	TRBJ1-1	TGTGCCAGCAGCCAAGATCGGCGGAGTGAAGCTTTCTTT	CASSQDRRSEAFF
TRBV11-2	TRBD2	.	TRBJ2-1	TGTGCCAGCAGCCCCGGGACTAGCGGGGGTAATGAGCAGTTCTTC	CASSPGTSGGNEQFF
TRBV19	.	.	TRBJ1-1	TGTGCCAGTAGTATAGTGACCTGGGGTTGGGGGGCTGAAGCTTTCTTT	CASSIVTWGWGAEAFF
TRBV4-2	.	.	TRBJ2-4	TGTGCCAGCAGCCATTACTCCTCGGGGGAGCTAGCCAAAAACATTCAGTACTTC	CASSHYSSGELAKNIQYF
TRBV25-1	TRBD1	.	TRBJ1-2	TGTGCCAGCAGTCCCCGGACAGGAGTTCACTATGGCTACACCTTC	CASSPRTGVHYGYTF
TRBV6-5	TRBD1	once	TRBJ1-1	TGTGCCAGCAGTTATTGGACAGGGATGACTGAAGCTTTCTTT	CASSYWTGMTEAFF
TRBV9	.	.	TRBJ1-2	TGTGCCAGCAGCGTAGCTTTGGGGCTCTACGGCTACACCTTC	CASSVALGLYGYTF
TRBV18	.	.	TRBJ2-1	TGTGCCAGCTCACATACGAGCTCCTACAATGAGCAGTTCTTC	CASSHTSSYNEQFF
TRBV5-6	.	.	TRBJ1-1	TGTGCCAGCAGCAACCAGGGTTCGGGCACTGAAGCTTTCTTT	CASSNQGSGTEAFF